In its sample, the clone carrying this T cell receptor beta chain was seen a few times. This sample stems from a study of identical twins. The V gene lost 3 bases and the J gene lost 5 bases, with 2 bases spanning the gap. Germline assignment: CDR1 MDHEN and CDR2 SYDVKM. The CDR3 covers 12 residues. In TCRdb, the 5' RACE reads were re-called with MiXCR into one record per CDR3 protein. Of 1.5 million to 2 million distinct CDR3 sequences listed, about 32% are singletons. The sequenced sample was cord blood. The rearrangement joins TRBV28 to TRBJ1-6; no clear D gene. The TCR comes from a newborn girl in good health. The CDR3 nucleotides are TGTGCCAGCAGTTTCCATAATTCACCCCTCCACTTT. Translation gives CASSFHNSPLHF.